Listed below are T cell receptor beta chains from one sample, sequenced in a study of shared clonotypes between healthy human individuals. Profiled with immunoSEQ multiplex PCR; TCRdb holds only in-frame clones, not every one. Seen here are millions of clones, approximately 95% observed once, and the top ten hold about 1.1%. Material: naive CD8+ T cells sorted from blood. The receptors originated from a young man in good health. Each CDR3 is given with its conserved first and last residue. A D gene is named only where the DNA matches it firmly. The size field is filled for only some rows; it gives once, few, many or a size class.

NA	NA	TRBV29-1	TRBJ1-1	TGCAGCGTTCTCCGGGAGTTCACTGAAGCTTTCTTT	CSVLREFTEAFF
NA	TRBD2	TRBV29-1	TRBJ2-7	TGCAGCGTTGAAGGCGGGAGAGGGAACGAGCAGTACTTC	CSVEGGRGNEQYF
NA	NA	TRBV11-3	TRBJ2-7	TGTGCCAGCAGCTTAGGCTTAACCTACGAGCAGTACTTC	CASSLGLTYEQYF
NA	NA	TRBV13	TRBJ1-2	TGTGCCAGCAGCTTACAGTACCCCCACCATGGCTACACCTTC	CASSLQYPHHGYTF
NA	NA	TRBV9	TRBJ1-1	TGTGCCAGCAGCGTAGGGGGTGGGGCGAACACTGAAGCTTTCTTT	CASSVGGGANTEAFF
NA	NA	TRBV30	TRBJ1-5	TGTGCCTGGAGTGTTGGGGAATTCGGTCAGCCCCAGCATTTT	CAWSVGEFGQPQHF
NA	TRBD2	TRBV6-1	TRBJ2-7	TGTGCCAGCAGCCCCGGGACTACAGTCTACGAGCAGTACTTC	CASSPGTTVYEQYF
once	NA	TRBV2	TRBJ2-5	TGTGCCAGCGAAGCAGGGTCTGAGACCCAGTACTTC	CASEAGSETQYF
NA	NA	TRBV27	TRBJ2-7	TGTGCCAGCAGCCCGGGACTCGCGATCTCCTACGAGCAGTACTTC	CASSPGLAISYEQYF
once	NA	TRBV6-4	TRBJ1-6	TGTGCCAGCAGCGAAAGGGACATCTATAATTCACCCCTCCACTTT	CASSERDIYNSPLHF
NA	NA	TRBV7-2	TRBJ1-1	TGTGCCAGCAGCTTACCAGGTTGGAACACTGAAGCTTTCTTT	CASSLPGWNTEAFF
NA	NA	TRBV5-4	TRBJ2-1	TGTGCCAGCAGCTTGGATCCTGAGACTACCTACAATGAGCAGTTCTTC	CASSLDPETTYNEQFF
NA	NA	TRBV25-1	TRBJ1-1	TGTGCCAGCAGTGAAGGAGGGGCCTTTGAAGCTTTCTTT	CASSEGGAFEAFF
NA	NA	TRBV28	TRBJ1-6	TGTGCCAGCAGTTTAATCCAGGCCGAAAGCTCCTATAATTCACCCCTCCACTTT	CASSLIQAESSYNSPLHF
NA	NA	TRBV21-1	TRBJ1-5	TGTGCCAGCAGCAACCCTCAGACAGGGGATCAGCCCCAGCATTTT	CASSNPQTGDQPQHF
NA	NA	TRBV20-1	TRBJ2-3	TGCAGAGGAAGCACAGATACGCAGTATTTT	CRGSTDTQYF
NA	TRBD1	TRBV12-5	TRBJ2-5	TGTGCTAGTGTTGCCACAGGGGGCGAGTCGGAGACCCAGTACTTC	CASVATGGESETQYF
NA	NA	TRBV19	TRBJ2-1	TGTGCCAGTAGTATAGGACCCCACAATGAGCAGTTCTTC	CASSIGPHNEQFF
NA	TRBD2	TRBV29-1	TRBJ2-7	TGCAGCGTACCTACTAGCGGGGGACCCTACGAGCAGTACTTC	CSVPTSGGPYEQYF
NA	NA	TRBV2	TRBJ2-3	TGTGCCAGCTCGTCGGCAGAGGAGGTAACAGATACGCAGTATTTT	CASSSAEEVTDTQYF
NA	TRBD2	TRBV5-1	TRBJ2-5	TGCGCCAGCAGCTTGGCACTAGCGGGAGGGCCGCGGGAGACCCAGTACTTC	CASSLALAGGPRETQYF
NA	TRBD1	TRBV9	TRBJ2-5	TGTGCCAGCAGCTTCCGGGACAGCCAGCGGGAGACCCAGTACTTC	CASSFRDSQRETQYF
NA	NA	TRBV11-2	TRBJ2-1	TGTGCCAGCAGCTTAGTTGTGGGGGCCTACAATGAGCAGTTCTTC	CASSLVVGAYNEQFF
NA	NA	TRBV2	TRBJ2-3	TGTGCCAGCAGTGAAGCGCTTTGGGGGTTTCAGTATTTT	CASSEALWGFQYF
NA	NA	TRBV30	TRBJ2-3	TGTGCCTGGACCCACTCGGGAAGGGTGGATACGCAGTATTTT	CAWTHSGRVDTQYF
once	NA	TRBV12-2	TRBJ2-2	TGTGCAATTCGGCGGGGAGCGAACACCGGGGAGCTGTTTTTT	CAIRRGANTGELFF
NA	NA	TRBV28	TRBJ1-1	TGTGCCAGCAGTTTTGAGGGAGTGAACACTGAAGCTTTCTTT	CASSFEGVNTEAFF
NA	TRBD2	TRBV7-3	TRBJ2-1	TGTGCCAGCAGTTTGGGACTAGCGGGCGCGTCAGAAGAGCAGTTCTTC	CASSLGLAGASEEQFF
once	NA	TRBV6-6	TRBJ2-5	TGTGCCAGCAGTTACGGGGGCCAAGAGACCCAGTACTTC	CASSYGGQETQYF
NA	TRBD1	TRBV10-2	TRBJ2-7	TGCGCCAGCAGCCAGACAGGGCTCTCCTACGAGCAGTACTTC	CASSQTGLSYEQYF
NA	TRBD1	TRBV5-1	TRBJ2-7	TGCGCCAGCAGCTTGGAGCTCCCGGGACAGGGGGCTTTTGAGCAGTACTTC	CASSLELPGQGAFEQYF
NA	NA	TRBV4-3	TRBJ2-7	TGCGCCAGCAGCCAAGGAGGGGACGGGTACGAGCAGTACTTC	CASSQGGDGYEQYF
NA	NA	TRBV15	TRBJ1-2	TGTGCCACCCGACCAGGGCGGGATAACTATGGCTACACCTTC	CATRPGRDNYGYTF
NA	NA	TRBV6-5	TRBJ1-2	TGTGCCAGCAGTTACTCGCGCCCTATCAGGTATGGCTACACCTTC	CASSYSRPIRYGYTF
once	TRBD1	TRBV7-9	TRBJ1-2	TGTGCCAGCAGCTTAGACCCCCCAGGGGGTCAGGGCTACACCTTC	CASSLDPPGGQGYTF
once	TRBD2	TRBV7-8	TRBJ2-5	TGTGCCAGCGGATTACGGGAGGGCCCAGAGACCCAGTACTTC	CASGLREGPETQYF
NA	NA	TRBV7-9	TRBJ2-7	TGTGCCAGCAGCTTACTTGTTAGGGACGGACTCTCCTACGAGCAGTACTTC	CASSLLVRDGLSYEQYF
NA	NA	TRBV2	TRBJ1-1	TGTGCCAGCAGGGTACAGGGTGAGACTGAAGCTTTCTTT	CASRVQGETEAFF
few	TRBD1	TRBV9	TRBJ2-3	TGTGCCAGCAGCGTAGAAGGGGGCCGCACAGATACGCAGTATTTT	CASSVEGGRTDTQYF
NA	NA	TRBV9	TRBJ2-2	TGTGCCAGCAGCGTAGCTTCACACAGGGCGAACACCGGGGAGCTGTTTTTT	CASSVASHRANTGELFF
NA	NA	TRBV5-4	TRBJ1-6	TGTGCCAGCAGCGCATCAGGGATTTCACCCCTCCACTTT	CASSASGISPLHF
NA	TRBD2	TRBV7-9	TRBJ2-7	TGTGCCAGCAGCCCAAAGGGTAGCGGGGATGGAGGGTACGAGCAGTACTTC	CASSPKGSGDGGYEQYF